A selection of T cell receptor beta chains follows, all from one sample in a study of human T cells and chemical hapten exposure. TCRdb ran MiXCR on the RACE reads and lists one entry per CDR3 protein. Of 65,000 to 95,000 distinct CDR3 sequences in the sample, 10% to 15% are singletons; the top ten hold approximately 3.7%. The sample consisted of whole blood, taken in connection with sensitization to the hapten diphenylcyclopropenone (DPC). These receptors originate from a woman in her sixties with alopecia areata. Some clones in this sample may be carry-over from other donors' samples. Both conserved end residues are part of each CDR3. The D gene is left open where the match is weak. Clone size is given for some rows only: seen once, a few or many times, or a class if the clone is expanded.

CDR3 DNA: TGTGCCAGTAGTATAAACAGGGTGGGGACTGAAGCTTTCTTT
CDR3 protein: CASSINRVGTEAFF
J gene: TRBJ1-1
clone size: few
D gene: .
V gene: TRBV19

CDR3 DNA: TGTGCCAGCAGCTCATCTGTTGAAGCTTTCTTT
CDR3 protein: CASSSSVEAFF
J gene: TRBJ1-1
clone size: many
D gene: .
V gene: TRBV7-3

CDR3 DNA: TGTGCCAGCTCACCCGCCGGGGCCGGGGAGCTGTTTTTT
CDR3 protein: CASSPAGAGELFF
J gene: TRBJ2-2
clone size: many
D gene: .
V gene: TRBV18

CDR3 DNA: TGTGCCAGCAGCGTTTCCGAGGGGACCCAGTACTTC
CDR3 protein: CASSVSEGTQYF
J gene: TRBJ2-5
clone size: few
D gene: .
V gene: TRBV9

CDR3 DNA: TGTGCCAGCAGCCAGGACGCAAACACCGGGGAGCTGTTTTTT
CDR3 protein: CASSQDANTGELFF
J gene: TRBJ2-2
clone size: many
D gene: .
V gene: TRBV7-2

CDR3 DNA: TGTGCCAGCAGTGCAGCCCAGGGGAATAATGAAAAACTGTTTTTT
CDR3 protein: CASSAAQGNNEKLFF
J gene: TRBJ1-4
clone size: medium-sized
D gene: .
V gene: TRBV25-1

CDR3 DNA: TGCGCCAGCAGCTCGCCTGACTCGTACAATGAGCAGTTCTTC
CDR3 protein: CASSSPDSYNEQFF
J gene: TRBJ2-1
clone size: .
D gene: .
V gene: TRBV5-1

CDR3 DNA: TGCGCCAGCAGCTTGGGGGTTTCGGACTACCAGCAAGCTTTCTTT
CDR3 protein: CASSLGVSDYQQAFF
J gene: TRBJ1-1
clone size: few
D gene: .
V gene: TRBV5-1

CDR3 DNA: TGCAGTGCTAGAGTTTCCTCTGGGGCCAACGTCCTGACTTTC
CDR3 protein: CSARVSSGANVLTF
J gene: TRBJ2-6
clone size: .
D gene: .
V gene: TRBV20-1

CDR3 DNA: TGCAGTGCGCGGGACACCGGGAGCAATCAGCCCCAGCATTTT
CDR3 protein: CSARDTGSNQPQHF
J gene: TRBJ1-5
clone size: many
D gene: .
V gene: TRBV20-1

CDR3 DNA: TGTGCCAGCAGCTCGGGCAGAGAGCAGTTCTTC
CDR3 protein: CASSSGREQFF
J gene: TRBJ2-1
clone size: .
D gene: .
V gene: TRBV11-3

CDR3 DNA: TGTGCCAGCAGCTCACGGGCGGGGACAGGGGCCTCTAACTATGGCTACACCTTC
CDR3 protein: CASSSRAGTGASNYGYTF
J gene: TRBJ1-2
clone size: many
D gene: TRBD1
V gene: TRBV5-5

CDR3 DNA: TGTGCCAGCAGAACTACGCTGCTGGAGACCCAGTACTTC
CDR3 protein: CASRTTLLETQYF
J gene: TRBJ2-5
clone size: .
D gene: .
V gene: TRBV3-1

CDR3 DNA: TGTGCCAGCAGTGCCTTGGAGGGGACAGCTAATTCACCCCTCCACTTT
CDR3 protein: CASSALEGTANSPLHF
J gene: TRBJ1-6
clone size: .
D gene: TRBD1
V gene: TRBV6-1

CDR3 DNA: TGTGCCTGGAGTGTACGTGGGGGGCAGCTAATGAACACTGAAGCTTTCTTT
CDR3 protein: CAWSVRGGQLMNTEAFF
J gene: TRBJ1-1
clone size: .
D gene: .
V gene: TRBV30

CDR3 DNA: TGTGCCAGCAGCGACCGACTAGCTGGGGAGACCGGGGAGCTGTTTTTT
CDR3 protein: CASSDRLAGETGELFF
J gene: TRBJ2-2
clone size: .
D gene: TRBD2
V gene: TRBV7-6

CDR3 DNA: TGCAGTGCGACGGGACTCCACAATGAGCAGTTCTTC
CDR3 protein: CSATGLHNEQFF
J gene: TRBJ2-1
clone size: few
D gene: .
V gene: TRBV20-1

CDR3 DNA: TGTGCCAGCAGCTTATCGTTGGGGGATGGCTACACCTTC
CDR3 protein: CASSLSLGDGYTF
J gene: TRBJ1-2
clone size: many
D gene: .
V gene: TRBV7-9

CDR3 DNA: TGCGCCAGCAGCCCGACAGATCCTAATGAAAAACTGTTTTTT
CDR3 protein: CASSPTDPNEKLFF
J gene: TRBJ1-4
clone size: few
D gene: .
V gene: TRBV5-1

CDR3 DNA: TGTGCCAGCAGCAAAGGGACTAGCGGGGGGCCAGGGGGCACAGATACGCAGTATTTT
CDR3 protein: CASSKGTSGGPGGTDTQYF
J gene: TRBJ2-3
clone size: .
D gene: TRBD2
V gene: TRBV6-6

CDR3 DNA: TGTGCCAGCAGCTACATTGGGGAGACCCAGTACTTC
CDR3 protein: CASSYIGETQYF
J gene: TRBJ2-5
clone size: many
D gene: .
V gene: TRBV12-3/TRBV12-4

CDR3 DNA: TGTGCCATCAGTCCGGGAATAGGGACAGGGGCTCCAGTAGGTAACTACGAGCAGTACTTC
CDR3 protein: CAISPGIGTGAPVGNYEQYF
J gene: TRBJ2-7
clone size: few
D gene: TRBD1
V gene: TRBV10-3

CDR3 DNA: TGTGCCAGCAACCTGGACAGGGGTGGAGAAAAACTGTTTTTT
CDR3 protein: CASNLDRGGEKLFF
J gene: TRBJ1-4
clone size: .
D gene: TRBD1
V gene: TRBV11-2